Listed below are T cell receptor beta chains from one sample, sequenced in a study of blood T cell repertoires in COVID-19. Profiling relied on immunoSEQ multiplex PCR, and the TCRdb table lists in-frame clones only, not all of them. The sample lists around 130,000 clones, roughly 86% occurring once. What was sequenced was peripheral blood. These receptors were obtained from a woman aged 50 to 60 who had recovered from COVID-19. CDR3s include the opening cysteine and the closing phenylalanine or tryptophan. A D gene is named only where the DNA matches it firmly. Clone size is given for some rows only: seen once, a few or many times, or a class if the clone is expanded.

. . TRBJ2-2 TRBV28 TGTGCCAGCAGTTTTCGGGGAGGAATAGGCACCGGGGAGCTGTTTTTT CASSFRGGIGTGELFF
TRBD1 . TRBJ2-6 TRBV5-4 TGTGCCAGCAGTCCGCCGGGACAGGGAACTGGGGCCAACGTCCTGACTTTC CASSPPGQGTGANVLTF
. . TRBJ1-4 TRBV12-3/TRBV12-4 TGTGCCAGCAGCCTGGGGGGGTTTGCACTGTTTTTT CASSLGGFALFF
. . TRBJ2-7 TRBV12-3/TRBV12-4 TGTGCCAGCAGTTTTAACCAGGGGGGAGTCCAGTACTTC CASSFNQGGVQYF
. . TRBJ1-3 TRBV30 TGTGCCTGGATGGGGGGGCCCCGGAACACCATATATTTT CAWMGGPRNTIYF
TRBD1 . TRBJ2-6 TRBV24-1 TGTGCCACCAGCCCGAGGACAGGGTCCCACTCTGGGGCCAACGTCCTGACTTTC CATSPRTGSHSGANVLTF
. once TRBJ1-1 TRBV11-2 TGTGCCAGCAGCTACCCACCCGGGACTGTGAACACTGAAGCTTTCTTT CASSYPPGTVNTEAFF
TRBD1 once TRBJ2-5 TRBV7-3 TGTGCCAGCAGCTTTTCGTCGACAGGGAAAGAGACCCAGTACTTC CASSFSSTGKETQYF
. few TRBJ2-1 TRBV2 TGTGCCAGCAGTGTTGGCCAGAAGAACAATGAGCAGTTCTTC CASSVGQKNNEQFF
. . TRBJ1-2 TRBV19 TGTGCCAGTAGTGCCAGGGTTCTCGGCTACACCTTC CASSARVLGYTF
TRBD1 . TRBJ1-4 TRBV28 TGTGCCACCCTAACCTTTGCCGGATACCGGACAGGAATAGCAACTAATGAAAAACTGTTTTTT CATLTFAGYRTGIATNEKLFF
. . TRBJ2-7 TRBV5-1 TGCGCCAGCGGTAGCGGATCCTACGAGCAGTACTTC CASGSGSYEQYF
TRBD2 many TRBJ2-1 TRBV6-1 TGTGCCAGCAGTGAAGGGACTAGCGGGTTAGGTCAGTTCTTC CASSEGTSGLGQFF
. . TRBJ2-2 TRBV19 TGTGCCAGCCGTGGTAGCCGAACCGGGGAGCTGTTTTTT CASRGSRTGELFF
TRBD1 . TRBJ2-1 TRBV10-2 TGCGCCAGCAGTGAGGTTTGGGGACAGGGGGGTTTGTACAATGAGCAGTTCTTC CASSEVWGQGGLYNEQFF
TRBD1 . TRBJ2-2 TRBV12-3/TRBV12-4 TGTGCCAGCAGTCCCTACAGGGGGGCCCTGTTTTTT CASSPYRGALFF
TRBD1 . TRBJ2-5 TRBV24-1 TGTGCCACCAGTGACCCCCGGACAGGCCAAGAGACCCAGTACTTC CATSDPRTGQETQYF
. . TRBJ2-1 TRBV6-2/TRBV6-3 TGTGCCAGCAGTAACCTACTCGGAGCAACCGGGGTTGAGCAGTTCTTC CASSNLLGATGVEQFF
. few TRBJ2-2 TRBV5-1 TGCGCCAGCAGTCTAGTGGCCCTGAACACCGGGGAGCTGTTTTTT CASSLVALNTGELFF
TRBD1 . TRBJ2-2 TRBV4-1 TGCGCCAGCAGCCAAGGGGACAGGGGGTCCGGGGAGCTGTTTTTT CASSQGDRGSGELFF
. . TRBJ2-1 TRBV7-8 TGTGCCAGCAAAAGGACAGATACCAATGAGCAGTTCTTC CASKRTDTNEQFF
. . TRBJ1-1 TRBV12-3/TRBV12-4 TGTGCCAGCAGATACGAGGTTGGCACTGAAGCTTTCTTT CASRYEVGTEAFF
TRBD1 few TRBJ2-2 TRBV7-8 TGTGCCAGCAGCTCGTACAGGGGAGCCGGGGAGCTGTTTTTT CASSSYRGAGELFF
. . TRBJ1-1 TRBV5-1 TGCGCCAGCAGCTTGTCAGGGAGGGTAACTGAAGCTTTCTTT CASSLSGRVTEAFF
. once TRBJ1-5 TRBV5-1 TGCGCCAGCAGCTTGGGCGATTTGCCCGGTCAGCCCCAGCATTTT CASSLGDLPGQPQHF
. few TRBJ1-3 TRBV27 TGTGCCAGCAGTTTATCCGGGACAACTGGAAACACCATATATTTT CASSLSGTTGNTIYF
TRBD2 . TRBJ2-1 TRBV5-1 TGCGCCAGCAGCTTGGACCTAGCGGGGGGGCTGGTTGAGCAGTTCTTC CASSLDLAGGLVEQFF
TRBD2 . TRBJ2-6 TRBV30 TGTGCCAAAACTAGCGGGGGTCTCTCTGGGGCCAACGTCCTGACTTTC CAKTSGGLSGANVLTF
TRBD2 . TRBJ2-2 TRBV25-1 TGTGCCAGCTCAGAGCGGGGGGGTCGGACCGGGGAGCTGTTTTTT CASSERGGRTGELFF
. . TRBJ2-3 TRBV4-2 TGTGCCAGCAGCCCCCAGGACAGTTATACGCAGTATTTT CASSPQDSYTQYF
. once TRBJ2-4 TRBV19 TGTGCCAGTAGTCCCACCCCTCAGGGGAAGGCCAAAAACATTCAGTACTTC CASSPTPQGKAKNIQYF
. . TRBJ1-3 TRBV5-5 TGTGCCAGCAGCTTGGCGCGGGGGCAAGGAAACACCATATATTTT CASSLARGQGNTIYF
. . TRBJ1-2 TRBV1 TGCACCAGCAGCCAAGAACCCACCAGGGGACCTCGGGTCTACACCTTC CTSSQEPTRGPRVYTF
TRBD2 . TRBJ2-7 TRBV10-2 TGCGCCAGCAGTGAGTACGGGACTAGCTACGAGCAGTACTTC CASSEYGTSYEQYF
. . TRBJ2-7 TRBV5-5 TGTGCCAGCAGCTTGGGGGTATGGGGCGGCTCCTACGAGCAGTACTTC CASSLGVWGGSYEQYF
TRBD1 . TRBJ1-1 TRBV7-2 TGTGCCAGCAGCTTAGTTCCCACCCGGCAGGGGGTGCGGGCTTTCTTT CASSLVPTRQGVRAFF
TRBD2 . TRBJ2-1 TRBV18 TGTGCCAGCTCAACCATCCGGCGGGGGGGCAGATTTCAGGTGCGGCAGTTCTTC CASSTIRRGGRFQVRQFF
. . TRBJ2-3 TRBV14 TGTGCCAGCAGCCAACAAGTTGGGGCTTCCTCAACGCAGTATTTT CASSQQVGASSTQYF
TRBD2 . TRBJ2-7 TRBV5-8 TGTGCCAGCAGCTTTCGGGTACGGGGGGCCTACGAGCAGTACTTC CASSFRVRGAYEQYF
. few TRBJ2-7 TRBV11-2 TGTGCCAGCACCCACAATAGGGGCTACGAGCAGTACTTC CASTHNRGYEQYF
TRBD1 . TRBJ1-4 TRBV5-1 TGCGCCAGCAGCCTAAGACAGGGTAGTGAAAAACTGTTTTTT CASSLRQGSEKLFF
. . TRBJ2-3 TRBV27 TGTGCCAGCAGACCTCATTTGGGCCGGCCAGATACGCAGTATTTT CASRPHLGRPDTQYF
TRBD2 . TRBJ2-1 TRBV4-2 TGTGCCAGCAGCCATTCTAGCGGGGCGACCTACAATGAGCAGTTCTTC CASSHSSGATYNEQFF
. . TRBJ1-1 TRBV7-8 TGTGCCAGCAGCCCCCGCAGCACTGAAGCTTTCTTT CASSPRSTEAFF
. . TRBJ2-7 TRBV7-2 TGTGCCAGCAGCTTAGGTCCAGGGCACTACGAGCAGTACTTC CASSLGPGHYEQYF